The TCR beta chain under discussion was sequenced for a study of blood T cell repertoires in COVID-19 (dated by TCRdb to the early 2020s). For context, the study as a whole: The collaborator samples originated in the United States, Italy and Spain and spanned the acute and convalescent phases of COVID-19. Samples were obtained from the ongoing ImmuneRACE study (first 160 participants) and from some 1,300 subjects provided by 6 global collaborators. The repertoires were released in a freely available public database meant as a resource for research on the immune response to SARS-CoV-2. The material from the prospective study consisted of cDNA or gDNA derived from T cells, B-cell-depleted T cells, or PBMCs. Where HLA class I and class II types were available, the types were taken from metadata supplied by the sample provider, not from assay-based typing. The dataset comprised deeply sampled blood TCRbeta repertoires from subjects exposed to, actively infected with, or recovered from COVID-19. Sample metadata almost always included a de-identified subject ID, COVID-19 status, age in years and sex.

Comment on this clone: The antigen it recognizes is unknown. No base qualities exist here, and no much larger clone lies one base off it.

The investigation overall reported the following: Clinical and demographic metadata were provided uncurated, with the amount varying by source and participant.

Sequences MDHEN (CDR1) and SYDVKM (CDR2) are obtained from the germline V gene. Taken from cysteine to phenylalanine, the CDR3 has 19 residues. Only CDR3 DNA is held: 57 bases, read in frame from base 1. V loses 1 base, J loses 5 bases, and the germline ends lie 24 bases apart. Participants in the prospective study were aged roughly 18 to 95 years, lived in some 24 United States geographic areas, and enrolled through a virtual design. Cohort assignment in the prospective study relied on participant-reported clinical history from a screening survey and a study questionnaire. ImmuneRACE Cohort 3 recovered participants were defined by two consecutive negative NP/OP PCR tests, healthcare professional clearance, or symptom resolution. Mobile phlebotomists in the prospective study collected whole blood, serum and a nasopharyngeal or oropharyngeal swab from every participant. Additional blood draws and questionnaires over an approximately two-month period could optionally be provided by prospective study participants. Before DNA extraction, prospective study blood samples were shipped either frozen or at room temperature.

TCRbeta CDR3 regions were amplified from genomic DNA using the immunoSEQ Assay, a bias-controlled multiplex PCR. The original methods were these. Within the assay, amplification of reference gene primers was used to estimate how many nucleated cells each sample contained. To quantify the absolute abundance of each unique TCRbeta CDR3 rearrangement, sequence reads were collapsed and filtered. For each sample, productive Simpson clonality was calculated by taking the square root of Simpson's diversity index across productive rearrangements. In its TCRdb copy, this immuneACCESS table keeps in-frame sequences only and misses some clones. Where compared with another copy, unresolved V genes explain less than half of these, and the others have no known cause. That table gives V, J and clone size, and the DNA gave D and trimming. The sample table holds approximately 230,000 clones, of which more than 75% were seen once. The ten largest clonotypes hold around 1.7% of the sample.

The chain links TRBV28 with TRBJ2-1; the D gene is perhaps TRBD1, from 6 matching bases. The TCR was taken from a man aged 40-50 years who had recovered from COVID-19. Sequencing was done on a sample of PBMCs or T cells enriched from blood (not recorded which). For the CDR3, the sequence is CASSLLAVRGPRVDNEQFF. Read as DNA, the sequence is TGTGCCAGCAGTTTATTGGCTGTCAGGGGACCGCGTGTAGACAATGAGCAGTTCTTC.